These 30 T cell receptor beta chains share one sample of origin, sequenced in a study of shared clonotypes between healthy human individuals (dated by TCRdb to the early 2020s). Libraries were constructed by the immunoSEQ multiplex PCR assay. Imported from immuneACCESS, the table was reduced by TCRdb to in-frame sequences with V and J called. These copies leave out some clones; in studies compared against another copy, an unresolved V gene accounts for under half, and the cause of the remainder is not known. Counted in this sample were about 990,000 clones; 75% to 85% of them appeared once. Jointly, the top ten make up 0.55% to 0.7% of the sample. The source material was memory CD4+ T cells from PBMCs. The sample's cell subset or site, from its label and the paper: CD45RA-negative fraction. The receptors were sampled from a young man in good health. Some clones in this sample may be carry-over from other donors' samples.

The chain combines TRBV21-1 with TRBJ2-2; no DNA check was done on the table's D call, TRBD2. TRBV21-1 is an annotated pseudogene. The CDR3 has 17 amino acids. The CDR3 bases are TGTGCCACCCCGAGGGTTGGGGATCCAGGCATGGGAAGGGAGCTGTTTTTT. Translation: CATPRVGDPGMGRELFF.

The rearrangement uses TRBV19 and TRBJ2-3; the D is unclear. Per the germline V gene, CDR1 is LNHDA and CDR2 is SQIVND (reference sequence). Deletions cut 8 bases from V and 1 base from J, with 13 bases between. The CDR3 runs to 14 residues. The CDR3 coding sequence is TGTGCCAGTGGGTCTTTTATTCGCACAGATACGCAGTATTTT. Its translation: CASGSFIRTDTQYF.

This clone was seen a single time. The CDR3 is CASNLAWGSRTEAFF. Written as DNA, the CDR3 is TGTGCCAGCAACTTGGCGTGGGGGAGTCGCACTGAAGCTTTCTTT. The chain couples TRBV28 to TRBJ1-1, with D possibly matching TRBD1 (5 bases). This CDR3 is 15 amino acids long. The ends were cut back, 7 bases at V and 4 bases at J, with 19 bases in the middle. The germline V gene has CDR1 MDHEN and CDR2 SYDVKM. Full variable domain (outside the CDR3, taken from reference TRBV28 and TRBJ1-1): DVKVTQSSRYLVKRTGEKVFLECVQDMDHENMFWYRQDPGLGLRLIYFSYDVKMKEKGDIPEGYSVSREKKERFSLILESASTNQTSMYLCASNLAWGSRTEAFFGQGTRLTVV.

This clone came up a few times. J is TRBJ1-2 and V is TRBV7-3; D is ambiguous. Germline V CDR1 and CDR2: SGHTA, FQGTGA. The CDR3 runs to 15 residues. V was cut by 5 bases and J by 1 base, with 14 bases left in between. The CDR3 sequence: CASSPSAGLNYGYTF. The CDR3 coding sequence is TGTGCCAGCAGCCCATCAGCAGGACTTAACTATGGCTACACCTTC.

In nucleotides, the CDR3 is TGCGCCAGCAGGTCACTCGACGGGGGCAGCTCCTACAATGAGCAGTTCTTC. It specifies CASRSLDGGSSYNEQFF. The genes are TRBV5-1 and TRBJ2-1, with D perhaps matching TRBD1 or TRBD2 (6 bases each). This CDR3 is built from 17 residues. Trimming removed 5 bases from V and 0 bases from J, with 18 bases in between. Germline CDR1 SGHRS, CDR2 YFSETQ.

J is TRBJ1-4 and V is TRBV7-9, with D unclear. The V gene's germline CDR1 is SEHNR and CDR2 FQNEAQ (reference sequence). CDR3 size: 12 residues. Trimming left V 2 bases short and J 12 bases short, with 10 bases between. The CDR3 coding sequence is TGTGCCAGCAGCTTAACTTATCAAGAACTGTTTTTT. Protein product: CASSLTYQELFF.

The J gene is TRBJ1-4, the V gene TRBV27, with D possibly being TRBD1 (5 bases). The V end was cut by 4 bases, the J end by 8 bases, with 17 bases between. Germline-derived CDR1 and CDR2 are MNHEY and SMNVEV (reference sequence). The CDR3 has 15 amino acids. CDR3 loop: CASSSSQQKGEKLFF. CDR3 coding DNA: TGTGCCAGCAGTTCCTCACAACAGAAGGGGGAAAAACTGTTTTTT.

This chain joins TRBV5-4 and TRBJ2-7; D is possibly TRBD2 (6 bases). The germline CDR1 and CDR2 sequences are SGHNT and YYREEE (reference sequence). The CDR3 totals 16 residues. Trimming removed 5 bases at V and 2 bases at J, with 20 bases between. The CDR3: CASSPAGTHITYEQYF. Written as DNA, the CDR3 is TGTGCCAGCAGTCCCGCCGGGACTCACATTACCTACGAGCAGTACTTC.

On this clone: It is likely a read error: a sequence one base away is far more abundant. The same CDR3 is also encoded by other DNA sequences in this sample. The chain uses TRBV28 and TRBJ2-6; possible D gene TRBD2, 5 bases. Between the trimmed V and J ends, which lost 6 bases and 0 bases, there was a span of 6 bases. The CDR3 consists of 14 residues. Germline CDR1 is MDHEN and CDR2 is SYDVKM. The CDR3 spells CASSRGSGANVLTF. The CDR3 DNA is TGTGCCAGCAGCCGGGGCTCTGGGGCCAACGTCCTGACTTTC. The full variable domain, rest sourced from reference TRBV28 and TRBJ2-6, is DVKVTQSSRYLVKRTGEKVFLECVQDMDHENMFWYRQDPGLGLRLIYFSYDVKMKEKGDIPEGYSVSREKKERFSLILESASTNQTSMYLCASSRGSGANVLTFGAGSRLTVL.

The chain carries TRBV2 and TRBJ2-7, with 8 bases that match TRBD2. The CDR3 runs to 14 residues. Trimming removed 5 bases from V and 6 bases from J; junction bases left unmatched: 9. Looked up from germline, CDR1 is SNHLY and CDR2 is FYNNEI. The CDR3 is CASSRGTRSSEQYF. The CDR3 DNA reads TGTGCCAGCAGTAGGGGGACTAGAAGTTCCGAGCAGTACTTC.

This chain joins TRBV5-1 and TRBJ2-7; D not certain. Trimming stripped 0 bases from V and 0 bases from J, with 13 bases between. Germline CDR1 is SGHRS and CDR2 is YFSETQ. This CDR3 spans 16 amino acids. The CDR3: CASSLGSSLSSYEQYF. The CDR3 DNA is TGCGCCAGCAGCTTGGGTTCATCTCTAAGCTCCTACGAGCAGTACTTC. The full variable domain, completed using reference TRBV5-1 and TRBJ2-7, is KAGVTQTPRYLIKTRGQQVTLSCSPISGHRSVSWYQQTPGQGLQFLFEYFSETQRNKGNFPGRFSGRQFSNSRSEMNVSTLELGDSALYLCASSLGSSLSSYEQYFGPGTRLTVT.

Remarks on this clone: A far larger clone is just one base off, so this is likely a read error. At the DNA level, this CDR3 is encoded by other sequences in the same sample as well. J is TRBJ2-3 and V is TRBV18, with D unresolved. The germline V gene has CDR1 KGHSH and CDR2 LQKENI. CDR3 length equals 12 residues. Trimming pared 3 bases from V and 3 bases from J, leaving 4 bases between. The CDR3 nucleotides read TGTGCCAGCTCACCCAGTACAGATACGCAGTATTTT. This translates into CASSPSTDTQYF.

The chain has TRBV9 and TRBJ2-1; 12 bases are a match to TRBD1. The V and J ends lost 1 base and 4 bases, in that order; junction bases with no gene match: 15. Germline V gene lookup returns CDR1 SGDLS and CDR2 YYNGEE. CDR3 length equals 20 residues. The CDR3 bases are TGTGCCAGCAGCGTACCGGGACAGGGGGCAACGGGAGCCTCGTACAATGAGCAGTTCTTC. Protein sequence: CASSVPGQGATGASYNEQFF.

The J gene is TRBJ2-2, the V gene TRBV4-1; D tentatively fits TRBD1 or TRBD2 (5 bases each). Trimming left V 0 bases short and J 3 bases short, with 11 bases between. Germline V gene sequence: CDR1 MGHRA, CDR2 YSYEKL. The CDR3 has 16 residues. CDR3 protein: CASSQDRGPYTGELFF. The CDR3 nucleotides read TGCGCCAGCAGCCAAGATCGGGGCCCTTACACCGGGGAGCTGTTTTTT.

A single count supports this clone. CDR3: CASSKRPGGQGFFYNEQFF. CDR3 in DNA: TGTGCCAGCAGCAAACGCCCCGGGGGGCAGGGGTTTTTCTACAATGAGCAGTTCTTC. The V and J genes are TRBV7-9 and TRBJ2-1; tentatively, D is TRBD2 (7 bases). CDR3 length equals 19 residues. The V end lost 5 bases, the J end lost 3 bases, and 26 bases lay between the germline ends. Germline values: CDR1 SEHNR, CDR2 FQNEAQ (reference sequence).

The DNA for the CDR3 is TGTGCCATCAGTGGGGGGTCCACCTCCTACGAGCAGTACTTC. This encodes CAISGGSTSYEQYF. V usage is TRBV10-3 and J usage is TRBJ2-7; D may correspond to TRBD1 or TRBD2 (5 bases each). The CDR3 runs to 14 residues. V was pared by 4 bases and J by 0 bases, with 10 bases between. Per germline, CDR1 ENHRY and CDR2 SYGVKD.

On this clone: A clone one base away is much larger, so this may be a read error. The same CDR3 also results from other DNA sequences found in this sample. This rearrangement joins TRBV28 to TRBJ1-5; unclear D gene. Trimming shortened V by 0 bases and J by 0 bases, and 9 bases separated the two germline ends. The germline CDR1 and CDR2 sequences are MDHEN and SYDVKM. This CDR3 is 16 amino acids long. The CDR3 DNA reads TGTGCCAGCAGTTTATGGCGCGGAAATAGCAATCAGCCCCAGCATTTT. Amino acids: CASSLWRGNSNQPQHF.

Comment on this clone: This is likely an artifact of a read error, given a far larger clone one base away. The chain is built from TRBV30 and TRBJ1-2; D unclear. The CDR3 is 13 residues long. Per the germline V gene, CDR1 is GTSNPN and CDR2 is SVGIG (reference sequence). CDR3 in amino acids: CAWSVEASYGCTF. The CDR3 DNA is TGTGCCTGGAGTGTAGAAGCCTCGTATGGCTGCACCTTC.

This clone came up a few times. Other DNA sequences in this sample translate to the same CDR3. V is TRBV5-1 and J is TRBJ2-2; a weak D match, TRBD1 (5 bases). Germline CDR1 is SGHRS and CDR2 is YFSETQ. This CDR3 spans 15 amino acids. V dropped 0 bases and J dropped 1 base, with 7 bases sitting between them. CDR3 sequence reads: CASSLAGQNTGELFF. The CDR3 DNA is TGCGCCAGCAGCTTGGCCGGACAGAACACCGGGGAGCTGTTTTTT.

The chain combines TRBV5-1 with TRBJ1-2; D might be TRBD1 (5 bases). This CDR3 is 15 amino acids long. Per germline, CDR1 SGHRS and CDR2 YFSETQ. The V and J ends lost 4 bases and 4 bases respectively, with 17 bases between them. The CDR3 here is CASSPGLGVPYGYTF. The CDR3 region has the DNA TGCGCCAGCAGCCCAGGGCTTGGGGTGCCCTATGGCTACACCTTC.

This rearrangement joins TRBV7-2 to TRBJ2-2, with 10 bases aligning to TRBD2. CDR1 SGHTA and CDR2 FQGNSA come from the germline V gene. Trimming at V came to 1 base and at J to 5 bases, leaving 7 bases not matched to a gene. This CDR3 spans 17 amino acids. The CDR3 loop reads CASSLGSSGRRTGELFF. The DNA for the CDR3 is TGTGCCAGCAGCTTAGGTTCTAGCGGGAGAAGGACCGGGGAGCTGTTTTTT.

The chain employs TRBV5-4 and TRBJ2-3, with 8 bases identical to TRBD2. From germline, CDR1 is SGHNT and CDR2 YYREEE (reference sequence). Trimming took 2 bases from V and 4 from J; bases not matched to a gene: 3. The CDR3 spans 14 residues. The CDR3 coding sequence is TGTGCCAGCAGCTTCGCTAGCGGGTCAGATACGCAGTATTTT. Protein product: CASSFASGSDTQYF.

The chain couples TRBV5-1 to TRBJ2-5; 16 bases are a match to TRBD2. Germline loops: CDR1 SGHRS, CDR2 YFSETQ. Losses at the gene ends were 4 bases for V and 6 bases for J; bases not matched to a gene: 9. The CDR3 is made up of 17 amino acids. For the CDR3, the DNA is TGCGCCAGCAGCCAACAACCGGGACTAGCGGGAGGGAAGACCCAGTACTTC. This sequence encodes CASSQQPGLAGGKTQYF.

The chain couples TRBV19 to TRBJ1-2; 9 bases align to TRBD1. This CDR3 has 14 amino acids. CDR1 and CDR2 (germline): LNHDA, SQIVND (reference sequence). V trimming: 6 bases; J trimming: 2 bases; junction bases outside the gene matches: 4. The CDR3 loop reads CASRDRGANYGYTF. CDR3 coding DNA: TGTGCCAGTAGAGACAGGGGGGCAAACTATGGCTACACCTTC.

The CDR3 region is CASSPLGQGGGETQYF. The CDR3 nucleotides read TGCGCCAGCAGCCCCCTGGGACAGGGGGGTGGAGAGACCCAGTACTTC. The rearrangement joins TRBV5-1 to TRBJ2-5; 11 bases line up with TRBD1. Trimming removed 4 bases from V and 4 bases from J; junction bases left unmatched: 9. CDR3 length equals 16 residues. The germline gives CDR1 SGHRS, CDR2 YFSETQ.

This chain links TRBV6-6 with TRBJ2-7, with D unresolved. This CDR3 is 14 amino acids long. Trimming removed 6 bases from V and 2 bases from J, with 14 bases in between. Germline V gene sequence: CDR1 MNHNY, CDR2 SVGAGI (reference sequence). CDR3 sequence: CASSSPYQAYEQYF. The CDR3 DNA sequence: TGTGCCAGCAGCTCCCCATATCAGGCCTACGAGCAGTACTTC.

CDR3 DNA sequence: TGTGCCAGCAGCTCGACAGGGGCCAATAATGAAAAACTGTTTTTT. This sequence encodes CASSSTGANNEKLFF. The chain uses TRBV7-9 and TRBJ1-4; 8 nucleotides align to TRBD1. V lost 4 bases to trimming and J lost 4 bases; unmatched junction nucleotides: 5. CDR1 and CDR2 from the germline V gene are SEHNR and FQNEAQ (reference sequence). The length of the CDR3 is 15 residues.

The chain combines TRBV28 with TRBJ1-2, with D uncertain. The CDR3 covers 13 residues. The germline gives CDR1 MDHEN, CDR2 SYDVKM. Trimming took 6 bases from V and 7 from J, leaving 15 bases between them. CDR3 in amino acids: CASSSERVGGYTF. CDR3 nucleotide sequence: TGTGCCAGCAGCTCGGAAAGGGTGGGTGGCTACACCTTC.

This clone was seen at least ten times. V gene TRBV10-3 combines with J gene TRBJ2-7; TRBD2 is a possible D gene (6 bases). Trimming stripped 3 bases from V and 9 bases from J, with 12 bases between. The CDR3 is 12 residues long. From germline, CDR1 is ENHRY and CDR2 SYGVKD. The CDR3, as DNA: TGTGCCATCAGTGATGGCAGGCGGGGGCAGTACTTC. Its protein product is CAISDGRRGQYF.

The CDR3: CASSLTGAGSEQFF. The CDR3 nucleotides are TGTGCCAGCAGCTTAACGGGAGCGGGATCTGAGCAGTTCTTC. The rearrangement links TRBV7-3 to TRBJ2-1; 7 bases line up with TRBD2. CDR1 is SGHTA, CDR2 FQGTGA, per germline. The CDR3 is 14 residues long. V gave up 0 bases and J gave up 9 bases; unmatched junction bases: 5.